Shown below are 27 T cell receptor beta chains from a single sample sequenced in a study of T cells in Graves' hyperthyroidism and ophthalmopathy. Amplified TCR beta CDR3 regions came from RNA transcripts. Researchers ran a first-round RT-PCR on the TCR CDR3 using the HTBI primer set. Each CDR3 protein gets one entry after TCRdb re-called the multiplex PCR reads with MiXCR. The data hold 500,000 to 650,000 distinct CDR3 sequences, with about 20% observed a single time. Sequenced sample: blood. The receptor set was obtained from a man aged 35 to 55 with Graves' ophthalmopathy.

This clonotype was recorded a few times. In DNA, the CDR3 is TGTGCCAGCAGTTATTCCTCTAGCGGGAAGGAACTTGAGCAGTTCTTC. Amino acids: CASSYSSSGKELEQFF. The V and J genes are TRBV6-1 and TRBJ2-1, with TRBD2 matching over 9 bases. Germline V lookup: CDR1 MNHNS, CDR2 SASEGT. This CDR3 region has 16 residues. Trimming took 5 bases from V and 9 from J; bases not matched to a gene: 14.

This clonotype was counted ten times or more. The chain carries TRBV12-3 or TRBV12-4 and TRBJ2-2; TRBD1 matches at 8 bases. The V and J ends lost 6 bases and 6 bases, in that order; junction bases with no gene match: 3. The CDR3 length is 13 residues. The CDR3 DNA reads as TGTGCCAGCAGCCTGGACAGGGCCGGGGAGCTGTTTTTT. Encoded protein: CASSLDRAGELFF.

This clonotype was counted a few times. V is TRBV6-1 and J is TRBJ2-7; 9 nucleotides align to TRBD1. V lost 6 bases to trimming and J lost 1 base; unmatched junction nucleotides: 10. This CDR3 spans 16 amino acids. CDR1 and CDR2 (germline): MNHNS, SASEGT. CDR3 sequence (DNA): TGTGCCAGCAGCGGACCCGGGACAGGGAGGTCCTACGAGCAGTACTTC. Protein sequence: CASSGPGTGRSYEQYF.

Only a few counts were recorded for this clonotype. The chain couples TRBV6-1 to TRBJ1-5, with TRBD1 as a possible D gene (5 bases). This CDR3 comprises 14 residues. Germline CDR1 and CDR2: MNHNS and SASEGT. Trimming cost V 6 bases and J 3 bases, with 12 bases left between them. CDR3 sequence (DNA): TGTGCCAGCAGGGTAATGGGGCCCAATCAGCCCCAGCATTTT. This translates into CASRVMGPNQPQHF.

This clonotype appeared a few times. The J gene is TRBJ2-7, the V gene TRBV6-1; D perhaps matches TRBD2 (5 bases). CDR3 length: 14 amino acids. Per germline, CDR1 MNHNS and CDR2 SASEGT. Trimming removed 5 bases from V and 6 bases from J, with 17 bases in between. This chain's CDR3 is CASSSLGAVGEQYF. The DNA of the CDR3 is TGTGCCAGCAGTTCCCTGGGAGCGGTGGGCGAGCAGTACTTC.

There are many counts of this clonotype. The genes are TRBV28 and TRBJ2-7, with 9 bases aligning to TRBD1. Germline CDR1 and CDR2: MDHEN and SYDVKM. The CDR3 is 18 residues long. Unmatched junction bases numbered 16, after V lost 6 bases and J lost 1 base. CDR3 bases: TGTGCCAGCAGCACACTAAAAACAGGGGGCGAGGGTTCCTACGAGCAGTACTTC. Protein product: CASSTLKTGGEGSYEQYF.

This sequence joins TRBV20-1 and TRBJ1-3; D gene unclear. The CDR3 extends over 14 amino acids. Per germline, CDR1 DFQATT and CDR2 SNEGSKA (reference sequence). V was trimmed by 2 bases and J by 1 base, leaving 9 bases between them. CDR3 nucleotides: TGCAGTGCTAGAACAAGGGTATCTGGAAACACCATATATTTT. Its translation: CSARTRVSGNTIYF.

The chain uses TRBV7-9 and TRBJ2-4; D assignment may be TRBD1 or TRBD2 (6 bases each). Germline V gene lookup returns CDR1 SEHNR and CDR2 FQNEAQ (reference sequence). Trimming cost V 3 bases and J 5 bases, with 11 bases left between them. CDR3 length: 14 residues. The CDR3 protein is CASSFRGPENIQYF. In DNA form, the CDR3 reads TGTGCCAGCAGCTTCCGGGGGCCGGAAAACATTCAGTACTTC.

This CDR3 is CASSQEARSQGLYYGYTF. In DNA, the CDR3 is TGCGCCAGCAGCCAAGAAGCGCGAAGCCAGGGATTATACTATGGCTACACCTTC. The rearrangement uses TRBV4-3 and TRBJ1-2, with a weak D call TRBD1 (5 bases). This CDR3 is built from 18 residues. Germline V CDR1 and CDR2: LGHNA, YSLEER. Trimming shortened V by 0 bases and J by 3 bases, and 20 bases separated the two germline ends.

Remarks on this clonotype: This may be a read error, as it is one base from a much larger clone. This chain joins TRBV18 and TRBJ1-1; D is perhaps TRBD1 (5 bases). The CDR3 length is 13 residues. Trimming left V 8 bases short and J 6 bases short, with 16 bases between. The germline V gene encodes CDR1 KGHSH and CDR2 LQKENI. The CDR3 region is CASGERGVAEAFF. The CDR3 region has the DNA TGTGCCAGCGGCGAGAGGGGAGTGGCTGAAGCTTTCTTT. Full variable domain (rest looked up from reference TRBV18 and TRBJ1-1): NAGVMQNPRHLVRRRGQEARLRCSPMKGHSHVYWYRQLPEEGLKFMVYLQKENIIDESGMPKERFSAEFPKEGPSILRIQQVVRGDSAAYFCASGERGVAEAFFGQGTRLTVV.

Note on this clonotype: The germline gene is not matched at one end of the junction; a read error may be the cause. The V call is TRBV5-1, the J call TRBJ2-3, with 7 bases that match TRBD2. Looked up from germline, CDR1 is SGHRS and CDR2 is YFSETQ. This CDR3 has 15 amino acids. CDR3 protein: CASSFGGVHTDTQCF. In DNA, the CDR3 is TGCGCCAGCAGCTTTGGGGGGGTTCACACAGATACGCAGTGTTTT. The full variable domain, rest sourced from reference TRBV5-1 and TRBJ2-3, is KAGVTQTPRYLIKTRGQQVTLSCSPISGHRSVSWYQQTPGQGLQFLFEYFSETQRNKGNFPGRFSGRQFSNSRSEMNVSTLELGDSALYLCASSFGGVHTDTQCFGPGTRLTVL.

This clonotype has more than one count but fewer than ten. This chain uses TRBV6-1 with TRBJ2-1; D possibly corresponds to TRBD1 (5 bases). Germline-derived CDR1 and CDR2 are MNHNS and SASEGT. Trimming left V 8 bases short and J 9 bases short, with 17 bases between. The CDR3 has 13 residues. The DNA of the CDR3 is TGTGCCAGCGTGTCCAGGGTTTTCTCTGAGCAGTTCTTC. This codes for CASVSRVFSEQFF.

In its sample, this clonotype was seen a few times. The chain carries TRBV10-3 and TRBJ1-5; maybe TRBD1 (5 bases). Germline lookup yields CDR1 ENHRY and CDR2 SYGVKD. The V end was cut by 10 bases, the J end by 4 bases, with 17 bases between. The CDR3 has 14 residues. CDR3 DNA sequence: TGTGCCACCAGGGAGGGGATCGTAAATCAGCCCCAGCATTTT. Residues: CATREGIVNQPQHF.

This clonotype was observed a few times. This chain links TRBV7-9 with TRBJ1-2; 7 nucleotides line up with TRBD1. Germline assignment: CDR1 SEHNR and CDR2 FQNEAQ (reference sequence). V shed 6 bases, J shed 8 bases, and the junction held 12 bases outside the gene matches. The CDR3 consists of 14 residues. This chain's CDR3 is CASSYPRQGEGYTF. CDR3 bases: TGTGCCAGCAGTTACCCTCGGCAGGGGGAAGGCTACACCTTC.

V usage is TRBV6-1 and J usage is TRBJ1-2, with a possible D match to TRBD1 (5 bases). The CDR3 is 15 residues long. V was trimmed by 4 bases and J by 4 bases, leaving 16 bases between them. Germline V gives CDR1 MNHNS, CDR2 SASEGT. CDR3 nucleotides: TGTGCCAGCAGTGTATCCACAGGAGCTATCTATGGCTACACCTTC. It translates to CASSVSTGAIYGYTF.

On this clonotype: This sequence may be a read error, since a much larger clone differs from it by one base. The conserved final phenylalanine or tryptophan is absent from the CDR3, which likely points to a read error. The chain uses TRBV28 and TRBJ1-2; no definite D call. The CDR3 runs to 12 residues. CDR1 is MDHEN and CDR2 is SYDVKM in the germline V gene. Trimming took off 5 bases at V and 0 bases at J, with 4 bases between the two ends. The CDR3 sequence is CASSDTNYGYTL. DNA of the CDR3: TGTGCCAGCAGTGACACTAACTATGGCTACACCCTC.

The V gene is TRBV15, the J gene TRBJ1-5, with D possibly being TRBD1 (5 bases). Trimming cost V 7 bases and J 3 bases, with 10 bases left between them. CDR1 LNHNV and CDR2 YYDKDF come from the germline V gene (reference sequence). This CDR3 region has 13 residues. The CDR3 coding sequence is TGTGCCACCACTGGGGGAACCAATCAGCCCCAGCATTTT. As protein: CATTGGTNQPQHF.

In this sample, this clonotype turned up many times. This chain connects TRBV7-8 to TRBJ2-7; 12 bases are a match to TRBD2. The CDR3 spans 16 residues. The germline V gene has CDR1 SGHVS and CDR2 FQNEAQ. The trim removed 5 bases at V and 7 bases at J, leaving 12 bases unmatched. The CDR3 loop reads CASSPRLAGVGKEQYF. DNA for the CDR3: TGTGCCAGCAGCCCACGACTAGCGGGAGTCGGCAAGGAGCAGTACTTC.

This clonotype has only a few counts. The CDR3 sequence is CASSLGRPENTEAFF. CDR3 bases: TGTGCCAGCAGCTTAGGGCGGCCAGAGAACACTGAAGCTTTCTTT. The chain combines TRBV7-3 with TRBJ1-1; D gene ambiguous. Germline CDR1 and CDR2: SGHTA and FQGTGA. The CDR3 is made up of 15 amino acids. The ends were cut back, 2 bases at V and 1 base at J, with 11 bases in the middle.

This clonotype occurred many times. This sequence joins TRBV12-3 or TRBV12-4 and TRBJ2-1, with 9 bases lining up with TRBD1. V shed 6 bases and J 5 bases; nucleotides not matched to a gene: 8. The CDR3 extends over 15 amino acids. For the CDR3, the DNA is TGTGCCAGCAGGGTCACAGGGGGCTCGAACAATGAGCAGTTCTTC. Translated, it gives CASRVTGGSNNEQFF.

This clonotype was found a few times. The chain employs TRBV30 and TRBJ2-7, with D hard to call. Trimming removed 4 bases from V and 0 bases from J, with 13 bases in between. The germline V gene encodes CDR1 GTSNPN and CDR2 SVGIG (reference sequence). This CDR3 contains 14 residues. CDR3 nucleotides: TGTGCCTGGACCCTAAGCAGTAACTCCTACGAGCAGTACTTC. Its translation: CAWTLSSNSYEQYF. Variable domain in full (rest from reference TRBV30 and TRBJ2-7): SQTIHQWPATLVQPVGSPLSLECTVEGTSNPNLYWYRQAAGRGLQLLFYSVGIGQISSEVPQNLSASRPQDRQFILSSKKLLLSDSGFYLCAWTLSSNSYEQYFGPGTRLTVT.

CDR3 nucleotides: TGCAGTGCTAGGAAGGGTACTGGGGCCAACGTCCTGACTTTC. Protein sequence: CSARKGTGANVLTF. This chain uses TRBV20-1 with TRBJ2-6; D is uncertain. From germline, CDR1 is DFQATT and CDR2 SNEGSKA (reference sequence). The CDR3 spans 14 residues. V dropped 3 bases and J dropped 2 bases, with 8 bases sitting between them.

There are many counts of this clonotype. The chain couples TRBV27 to TRBJ2-1, with D possibly matching TRBD1 (6 bases). Germline lookup yields CDR1 MNHEY and CDR2 SMNVEV (reference sequence). This CDR3 comprises 15 residues. V was shortened by 1 base and J by 4 bases, with 11 bases between the two germline ends. In DNA, the CDR3 is TGTGCCAGCAGTTTATATGGGACATCTTACAATGAGCAGTTCTTC. It specifies CASSLYGTSYNEQFF.

The sample holds a few counts of this clonotype. The chain has TRBV9 and TRBJ1-2; no clear D gene. V shed 0 bases and J shed 4 bases, with 4 bases lying between them. This CDR3 has 12 residues. Germline CDR1 is SGDLS and CDR2 is YYNGEE. CDR3 amino acids: CASSVDTYGYTF. CDR3 nucleotides: TGTGCCAGCAGCGTAGACACCTATGGCTACACCTTC. Filled out from reference TRBV9 and TRBJ1-2, the complete variable domain reads DSGVTQTPKHLITATGQRVTLRCSPRSGDLSVYWYQQSLDQGLQFLIQYYNGEERAKGNILERFSAQQFPDLHSELNLSSLELGDSALYFCASSVDTYGYTFGSGTRLTVV.

This clonotype has at least ten counts. The J gene is TRBJ1-5, the V gene TRBV2, with D perhaps TRBD1 (5 bases). CDR3 length: 15 amino acids. Germline CDR1 is SNHLY and CDR2 is FYNNEI. Deletions cut 8 bases from V and 3 bases from J, with 17 bases between. The CDR3 is CASGALGVTNQPQHF. The CDR3 DNA follows: TGTGCCAGCGGTGCCCTAGGGGTTACCAATCAGCCCCAGCATTTT.

The chain uses TRBV7-3 and TRBJ2-1; 9 bases align to TRBD2. Germline V gives CDR1 SGHTA, CDR2 FQGTGA. The CDR3 covers 13 residues. V was clipped by 4 bases and J by 9 bases; unmatched bases: 4. In nucleotides, the CDR3 is TGTGCCAGCAGCTCGGGACTAGCTGGTGAGCAGTTCTTC. Translation: CASSSGLAGEQFF.

This clonotype was seen a few times. J is TRBJ2-7 and V is TRBV14; a possible D gene is TRBD1 (5 bases). The CDR3 spans 12 residues. The V gene lost 4 bases and the J gene lost 7 bases, with 11 bases spanning the gap. Germline V gives CDR1 SGHDN, CDR2 FVKESK. This chain's CDR3 is CASSLRQFEQYF. Written as DNA, the CDR3 is TGTGCCAGCAGCCTTAGACAGTTTGAGCAGTACTTC.